A selection of T cell receptor beta chains follows, all from one sample in a study of beta chain features in type 1 diabetes. Profiling relied on immunoSEQ multiplex PCR, and the TCRdb table lists in-frame clones only, not all of them. The sample yields 160,000 or so clones, more than 9.5% seen once. Sequences were obtained from central memory CD4+ T cells from blood. These TCRs come from a man between 18 and 35 years old in good health. Both conserved end residues are part of each CDR3. Fields, in order: clone size, J gene, V gene, D gene, CDR3 protein, CDR3 DNA. The D gene is left open where the match is weak. Clone size appears in some rows only: once, few, many, or a class for an expanded clone.

few TRBJ2-4 TRBV9 . CASTLNIQYF TGTGCCAGTACGTTGAACATTCAGTACTTC
. TRBJ2-1 TRBV5-1 TRBD1 CASSSFQGGLNEQFF TGCGCCAGCAGCTCCTTCCAAGGGGGCCTCAATGAGCAGTTCTTC
. TRBJ2-7 TRBV28 . CASSYLRDRPYEQYF TGTGCCAGCAGTTATCTCCGGGACCGACCCTACGAGCAGTACTTC
. TRBJ2-7 TRBV6-1 . CASRTEATSYEQYF TGTGCCAGCAGGACAGAAGCGACCTCCTACGAGCAGTACTTC
. TRBJ2-1 TRBV7-6 TRBD1 CASSLGAGGSYNEQFF TGTGCCAGCAGCTTAGGAGCAGGGGGATCCTACAATGAGCAGTTCTTC
many TRBJ2-3 TRBV4-3 . CASSQGLMGLTDTQYF TGCGCCAGCAGCCAAGGGCTAATGGGTCTCACAGATACGCAGTATTTT
few TRBJ2-3 TRBV4-1 . CASSDRGAITDTQYF TGCGCCAGCAGCGACCGGGGGGCTATCACAGATACGCAGTATTTT
. TRBJ2-7 TRBV10-3 TRBD1 CAISESTGGEQYF TGTGCCATCAGTGAGTCGACAGGGGGCGAGCAGTACTTC
many TRBJ2-3 TRBV10-3 . CAISEHGGAPYTQYF TGTGCCATCAGTGAGCACGGGGGAGCCCCCTATACGCAGTATTTT
. TRBJ2-5 TRBV5-4 . CASSPRNPGETQYF TGTGCCAGCAGCCCCAGGAACCCCGGAGAGACCCAGTACTTC
. TRBJ1-1 TRBV29-1 . CSVGLGAGGAFF TGCAGCGTTGGTCTGGGGGCCGGGGGAGCTTTCTTT
. TRBJ2-5 TRBV7-9 TRBD1 CASSSYGTARYQETQYF TGTGCCAGCAGCTCGTATGGGACAGCCCGGTACCAAGAGACCCAGTACTTC
few TRBJ1-2 TRBV15 TRBD1 CATSTRTGNYGYTF TGTGCCACCAGCACTCGGACAGGGAACTATGGCTACACCTTC
many TRBJ2-6 TRBV7-2 . CASSLGVAGQGSGANVLTF TGTGCCAGCAGCTTAGGGGTAGCGGGACAGGGATCAGGGGCCAACGTCCTGACTTTC
. TRBJ2-3 TRBV9 . CASSVGATGGADTQYF TGTGCCAGCAGCGTAGGGGCCACCGGGGGTGCAGATACGCAGTATTTT
few TRBJ2-1 TRBV5-4 TRBD2 CASSGLAGVAYNEQFF TGTGCCAGCAGCGGGTTAGCGGGAGTAGCCTACAATGAGCAGTTCTTC
few TRBJ1-2 TRBV2 TRBD1 CASSIRTGDGYTF TGTGCCAGCAGCATACGGACAGGGGATGGCTACACCTTC
few TRBJ2-7 TRBV25-1 TRBD1 CASSDTGQGSYEQYF TGTGCCAGCAGTGACACGGGACAGGGGTCCTACGAGCAGTACTTC
. TRBJ1-5 TRBV5-1 TRBD1 CASSLGDQGAGNQPQHF TGCGCCAGCAGCTTGGGAGACCAGGGGGCTGGCAATCAGCCCCAGCATTTT
. TRBJ1-1 TRBV28 . CASSPISEAFF TGTGCCAGCAGTCCAATTTCTGAAGCTTTCTTT
. TRBJ2-4 TRBV18 . CASSPGDIQYF TGTGCCAGCTCACCAGGGGACATTCAGTACTTC
. TRBJ2-7 TRBV7-2 . CASSFDRTPTYEQYF TGTGCCAGCAGCTTCGACAGAACCCCTACCTACGAGCAGTACTTC
few TRBJ2-3 TRBV9 . CASSVTPGSTDTQYF TGTGCCAGCAGCGTCACTCCGGGGAGCACAGATACGCAGTATTTT
few TRBJ1-5 TRBV19 . CASTVLGNQPQHF TGTGCCAGTACCGTTCTGGGGAATCAGCCCCAGCATTTT
few TRBJ1-1 TRBV18 . CASSQSGNTEAFF TGTGCCAGCTCACAATCAGGGAACACTGAAGCTTTCTTT
. TRBJ2-7 TRBV28 . CASKPVLYEQYF TGTGCCAGCAAACCTGTCCTCTACGAGCAGTACTTC
few TRBJ2-7 TRBV30 . CAWSVHSPYEQYF TGTGCCTGGAGTGTACACAGCCCCTACGAGCAGTACTTC
. TRBJ2-6 TRBV11-2 . CASSRNSVSSGANVLTF TGTGCCAGCAGCCGAAACAGCGTCAGCTCTGGGGCCAACGTCCTGACTTTC
few TRBJ2-7 TRBV4-2 . CASSQDQGKSYEQYF TGTGCCAGCAGCCAAGATCAGGGGAAATCCTACGAGCAGTACTTC
few TRBJ1-1 TRBV6-5 . CASTQGGNTEAFF TGTGCCAGCACCCAAGGAGGGAACACTGAAGCTTTCTTT
few TRBJ2-3 TRBV7-2 TRBD2 CASSILAGGSTDTQYF TGTGCCAGCAGCATACTAGCGGGAGGGAGCACAGATACGCAGTATTTT
. TRBJ2-7 TRBV15 . CATARAGRTYEQYF TGTGCCACCGCGAGGGCAGGGCGAACCTACGAGCAGTACTTC
. TRBJ2-2 TRBV5-4 TRBD2 CASSSGANTGELFF TGTGCCAGCAGTAGCGGGGCGAACACCGGGGAGCTGTTTTTT
. TRBJ2-5 TRBV13 . CASSLLETQYF TGTGCCAGCAGCTTATTAGAGACCCAGTACTTC
many TRBJ2-4 TRBV9 . CASSKNTGTKNIQYF TGTGCCAGCAGCAAAAACACCGGGACCAAAAACATTCAGTACTTC
few TRBJ2-6 TRBV5-1 TRBD1 CASSPGQEAGANVLTF TGCGCCAGCAGCCCAGGACAGGAGGCCGGGGCCAACGTCCTGACTTTC